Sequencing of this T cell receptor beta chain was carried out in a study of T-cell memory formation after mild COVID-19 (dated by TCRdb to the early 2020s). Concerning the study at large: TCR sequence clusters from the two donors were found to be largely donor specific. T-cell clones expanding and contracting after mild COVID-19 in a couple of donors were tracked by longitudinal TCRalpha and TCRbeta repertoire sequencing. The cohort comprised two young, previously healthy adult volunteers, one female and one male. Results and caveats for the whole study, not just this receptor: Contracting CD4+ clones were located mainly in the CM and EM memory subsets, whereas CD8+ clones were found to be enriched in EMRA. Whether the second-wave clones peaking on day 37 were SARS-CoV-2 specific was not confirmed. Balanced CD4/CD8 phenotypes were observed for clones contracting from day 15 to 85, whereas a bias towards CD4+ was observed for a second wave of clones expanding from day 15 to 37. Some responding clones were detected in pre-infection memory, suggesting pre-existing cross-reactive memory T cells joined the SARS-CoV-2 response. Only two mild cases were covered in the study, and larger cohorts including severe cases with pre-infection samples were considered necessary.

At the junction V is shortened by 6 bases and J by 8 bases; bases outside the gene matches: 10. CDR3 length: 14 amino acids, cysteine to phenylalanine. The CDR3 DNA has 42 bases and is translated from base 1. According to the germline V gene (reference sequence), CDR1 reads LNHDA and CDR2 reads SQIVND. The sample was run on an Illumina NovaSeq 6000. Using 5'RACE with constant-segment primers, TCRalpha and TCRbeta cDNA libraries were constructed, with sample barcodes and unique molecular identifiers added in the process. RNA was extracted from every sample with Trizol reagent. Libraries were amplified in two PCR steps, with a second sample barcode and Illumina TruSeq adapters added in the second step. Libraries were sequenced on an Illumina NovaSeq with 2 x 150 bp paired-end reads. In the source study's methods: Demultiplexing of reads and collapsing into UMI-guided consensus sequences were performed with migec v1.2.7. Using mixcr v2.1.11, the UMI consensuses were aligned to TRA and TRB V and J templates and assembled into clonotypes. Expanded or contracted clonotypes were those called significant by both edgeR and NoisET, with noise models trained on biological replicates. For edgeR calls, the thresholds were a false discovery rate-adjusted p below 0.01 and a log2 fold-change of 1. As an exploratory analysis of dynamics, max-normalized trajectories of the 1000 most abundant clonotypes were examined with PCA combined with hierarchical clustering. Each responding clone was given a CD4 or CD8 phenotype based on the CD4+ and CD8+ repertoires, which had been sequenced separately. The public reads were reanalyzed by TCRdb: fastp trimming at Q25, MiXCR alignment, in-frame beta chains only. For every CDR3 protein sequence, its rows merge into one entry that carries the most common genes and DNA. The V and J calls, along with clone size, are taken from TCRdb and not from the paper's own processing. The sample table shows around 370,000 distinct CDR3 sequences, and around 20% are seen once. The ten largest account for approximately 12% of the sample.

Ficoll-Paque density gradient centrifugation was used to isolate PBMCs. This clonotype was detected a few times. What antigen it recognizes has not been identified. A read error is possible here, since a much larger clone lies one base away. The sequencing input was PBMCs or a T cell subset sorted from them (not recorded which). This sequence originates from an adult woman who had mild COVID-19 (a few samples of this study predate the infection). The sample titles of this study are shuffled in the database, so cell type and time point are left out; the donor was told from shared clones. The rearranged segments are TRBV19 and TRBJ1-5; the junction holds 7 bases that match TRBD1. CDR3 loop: CASSADRVTKPQHF. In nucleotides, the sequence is TGTGCCAGTAGCGCCGACAGGGTCACTAAGCCCCAGCATTTT.